Shown below are 14 T cell receptor beta chains from a single sample sequenced in a study of T cell responses to AZD1222 COVID-19 vaccine. TCRdb keeps only in-frame clones here, not all; method: immunoSEQ multiplex PCR. This table holds about 55,000 clones, roughly 80% found once. The material was peripheral blood, obtained on day 0 of AZD1222 vaccination. These receptors were obtained from an adult in good health.

The chain employs TRBV10-3 and TRBJ1-6, with 7 bases identical to TRBD1. The CDR3 contains 15 residues. The V gene's germline CDR1 is ENHRY and CDR2 SYGVKD. Unmatched junction bases numbered 5, after V lost 6 bases and J lost 3 bases. The CDR3 sequence is CAISQGGFYNSPLHF. DNA of the CDR3: TGTGCCATCAGCCAGGGGGGATTCTATAATTCACCCCTCCACTTT.

V gene TRBV27 combines with J gene TRBJ2-7; TRBD2 aligns across 8 bases. The V and J ends lost 6 bases and 0 bases, in that order; junction bases with no gene match: 7. This CDR3 region has 15 residues. In germline, CDR1 is MNHEY, CDR2 SMNVEV (reference sequence). The CDR3 here is CASRPIAGFSYEQYF. The DNA of the CDR3 is TGTGCCAGCAGACCGATAGCGGGGTTCTCCTACGAGCAGTACTTC.

The chain links TRBV19 to TRBJ2-2; D uncertain. CDR1 and CDR2 (germline): LNHDA, SQIVND (reference sequence). The CDR3 sequence is 13 residues long. The germline V and J ends were trimmed by 5 bases and 4 bases, with 8 bases remaining between them. The CDR3 region is CASSQAVTGELFF. CDR3 sequence (DNA): TGTGCCAGTAGTCAGGCGGTCACCGGGGAGCTGTTTTTT.

The chain recombines TRBV7-3 with TRBJ2-7; tentatively, D is TRBD2 (5 bases). The CDR3 spans 15 residues. The germline CDR1 and CDR2 sequences are SGHTA and FQGTGA. Trimming left V 0 bases short and J 2 bases short, with 11 bases between. CDR3 sequence (DNA): TGTGCCAGCAGCTTAACGCCTAGCCTAACCTACGAGCAGTACTTC. This encodes CASSLTPSLTYEQYF.

This chain connects TRBV7-8 to TRBJ1-3; D is undetermined. The CDR3 is 15 residues long. The germline V and J ends were trimmed by 1 base and 0 bases, with 7 bases remaining between them. Germline V gene data show CDR1 as SGHVS and CDR2 as FQNEAQ. The CDR3 loop reads CASSLGALSGNTIYF. The CDR3 region has the DNA TGTGCCAGCAGCTTAGGTGCCCTCTCTGGAAACACCATATATTTT.

The CDR3 DNA is TGCGCCAGCAGTATCGTCGGGCGGAATCAGCCCCAGCATTTT. Translating it yields CASSIVGRNQPQHF. The chain combines TRBV4-3 with TRBJ1-5; unclear D gene. Looked up from germline, CDR1 is LGHNA and CDR2 is YSLEER. V lost 6 bases to trimming and J lost 4 bases, with 13 bases between them. The CDR3 is made up of 14 amino acids.

This chain uses TRBV11-2 with TRBJ1-4; D is uncertain. The CDR3 extends over 14 amino acids. V gave up 6 bases and J gave up 3 bases, with 11 bases separating them. Germline lookup yields CDR1 SGHAT and CDR2 FQNNGV. For the CDR3, the DNA is TGTGCCAGCAGGCGGTCTATTGCTAATGAAAAACTGTTTTTT. The encoded protein is CASRRSIANEKLFF. The whole variable domain, remainder taken from reference TRBV11-2 and TRBJ1-4, is EAGVAQSPRYKIIEKRQSVAFWCNPISGHATLYWYQQILGQGPKLLIQFQNNGVVDDSQLPKDRFSAERLKGVDSTLKIQPAKLEDSAVYLCASRRSIANEKLFFGSGTQLSVL.

This chain links TRBV7-6 with TRBJ1-4; 9 positions agree with TRBD1. Germline-derived CDR1 and CDR2 are SGHVS and FNYEAQ. With 5 bases clipped from V and 4 bases from J, the junction kept 5 bases outside the gene matches. The CDR3 length is 15 residues. CDR3 nucleotide sequence: TGTGCCAGCAGCATGTGGGGACAGGGTAATGAAAAACTGTTTTTT. It specifies CASSMWGQGNEKLFF. The complete variable domain, with remaining parts taken from reference TRBV7-6 and TRBJ1-4, reads GAGVSQSPRYKVTKRGQDVALRCDPISGHVSLYWYRQALGQGPEFLTYFNYEAQQDKSGLPNDRFSAERPEGSISTLTIQRTEQRDSAMYRCASSMWGQGNEKLFFGSGTQLSVL.

V is TRBV7-2 and J is TRBJ1-2; D not certain. This CDR3 region has 12 residues. The V end was cut by 1 base, the J end by 4 bases, with 4 bases between. The germline gives CDR1 SGHTA, CDR2 FQGNSA. The CDR3 coding sequence is TGTGCCAGCAGCTTAGACAGCTATGGCTACACCTTC. Protein: CASSLDSYGYTF.

The chain carries TRBV3-1 (or the pseudogene TRBV3-2) and TRBJ2-1; the match to TRBD2 covers 11 bases. Germline V CDR1 and CDR2: LGHDT, YNNKEL (reference sequence). This CDR3 spans 15 amino acids. Trimming at V came to 2 bases and at J to 9 bases, leaving 6 bases not matched to a gene. This CDR3 reads CASSQTSGSGSEQFF. DNA of the CDR3: TGTGCCAGCAGCCAAACTAGCGGGAGCGGGAGTGAGCAGTTCTTC.

On this clone itself: At one boundary the junction diverges from the germline segment, which might be a read error. V gene TRBV20-1 combines with J gene TRBJ2-1, with 8 bases that match TRBD1. The CDR3 runs 11 residues. In germline, CDR1 is DFQATT, CDR2 SNEGSKA (reference sequence). CDR3 residues: CSGAQGDLVLF. For the CDR3, the DNA is TGCAGTGGTGCACAGGGGGACTTGGTCCTCTTC.

CDR3 residues: CASSLQGGQPQHF. CDR3 bases: TGTGCCAGCAGCTTACAGGGTGGTCAGCCCCAGCATTTT. This chain uses TRBV7-9 with TRBJ1-5, with a possible D match to TRBD1 (5 bases). V was shortened by 2 bases and J by 6 bases, with 8 bases between the two germline ends. CDR1 SEHNR and CDR2 FQNEAQ come from the germline V gene (reference sequence). This CDR3 is 13 amino acids long. The entire variable domain, with the rest obtained from reference TRBV7-9 and TRBJ1-5, is as follows: DTGVSQNPRHKITKRGQNVTFRCDPISEHNRLYWYRQTLGQGPEFLTYFQNEAQLEKSRLLSDRFSAERPKGSFSTLEIQRTEQGDSAMYLCASSLQGGQPQHFGDGTRLSIL.

The chain joins TRBV12-3 or TRBV12-4 to TRBJ2-1, with unresolved D. V gave up 4 bases and J gave up 7 bases, with 11 bases separating them. The CDR3 contains 13 residues. The CDR3 nucleotides are TGTGCCAGCAGTTCCGATAGCTGGAATGAGCAGTTCTTC. It codes for CASSSDSWNEQFF.

The chain recombines TRBV19 with TRBJ2-5, with D maybe TRBD2 (6 bases). The CDR3 extends over 14 amino acids. Germline CDR1 is LNHDA and CDR2 is SQIVND (reference sequence). V shed 5 bases and J shed 4 bases, with 14 bases lying between them. This CDR3 reads CASSSGSNGETQYF. CDR3 in DNA: TGTGCCAGTAGTTCCGGGAGCAATGGAGAGACCCAGTACTTC.